This TCR beta chain was sequenced for a study of T-cell memory formation after mild COVID-19 (dated by TCRdb to about 2021). Background on the whole study: Most TCR sequence clusters were specific to one of the two donors. Two young, previously healthy adult volunteers made up the cohort, one male and one female. In a couple of donors, T-cell clones that expanded and contracted after mild COVID-19 were tracked by sequencing TCRalpha and TCRbeta repertoires over time. Overall study outcomes, separate from this receptor: Contracting CD4+ clones were found mainly in CM and EM memory subsets, while CD8+ clones were enriched in EMRA. From day 15 to 85, contracting clones showed balanced CD4/CD8 phenotypes, whereas a second wave of clones that expanded from day 15 to 37 leaned towards CD4+. Some responding clones were detected in pre-infection memory, which suggested that pre-existing cross-reactive memory T cells had joined the SARS-CoV-2 response. The study included only a couple of mild cases, and larger cohorts that include severe cases with pre-infection samples were judged to be necessary. Whether the second-wave clones peaking on day 37 were SARS-CoV-2 specific was not confirmed.

PBMCs were isolated by Ficoll-Paque density gradient centrifugation. The germline V gene (reference sequence) specifies LNHNV as CDR1 and YYDKDF as CDR2. There are 16 amino acids in the CDR3, from cysteine to phenylalanine inclusive. Only CDR3 DNA remains: 48 bases, in frame from the first base. Trimming at the junction amounts to 1 base on V and 4 bases on J, and the germline ends lie 17 bases apart. The sequencer was an Illumina NovaSeq 6000. TCRalpha and TCRbeta cDNA libraries were built by 5'RACE with constant-segment primers, adding sample barcodes and unique molecular identifiers. Trizol reagent was used to extract RNA from every sample. Amplification of the libraries took two PCR steps, and the second step added a second sample barcode plus Illumina TruSeq adapters. Sequencing of libraries was performed on an Illumina NovaSeq with 2 x 150 bp paired-end reads. Turning to the authors' computational methods: The reads were demultiplexed and collapsed into UMI-guided consensus sequences using migec v1.2.7. Using mixcr v2.1.11, UMI consensuses were aligned to TRA and TRB V and J templates and then assembled into clonotypes. A clonotype was counted as expanded or contracted only when both edgeR and NoisET called the clonotype significant, with the noise models trained on biological replicates. For edgeR calls, the thresholds were a false discovery rate-adjusted p below 0.01 and a log2 fold-change of 1. PCA with hierarchical clustering of max-normalized trajectories of the 1000 most abundant clonotypes was used as exploratory dynamics analysis. Separately sequenced CD4+ and CD8+ repertoires were used to assign the CD4 or CD8 phenotype of responding clones. TCRdb passed the public sequencing reads through fastp at Q25 and MiXCR, retaining productive beta sequences. Rows with a matching CDR3 protein are joined into one entry that keeps the most common DNA and genes. TCRdb's processing, not the study's, gives the V and J calls here. The sample data list under 250,000 distinct CDR3 sequences, and 7.5% to 10% of these were observed just once. The top ten constitute 20% to 25% of the sample.

This clonotype was seen at least ten times. Its specific antigen is unknown. The input lacks base qualities; no much larger clone sits a single base away. Source material: PBMCs or a T cell subset sorted from them (not recorded which). The chain links TRBV15 with TRBJ2-7, with no D gene named confidently. This receptor was taken from a man younger than 35 who had mild COVID-19 (a few samples of this study predate the infection). The sample titles of this study are shuffled in the database, so cell type and time point are left out; the donor was told from shared clones. Read as DNA, the sequence is TGTGCCACCAGCAGAGTAGGTTGGGGATCTCGGTACGAGCAGTACTTC. It specifies CATSRVGWGSRYEQYF. Reference TRBV15 and TRBJ2-7 genes cover what lies past the CDR3, so the full variable domain is DAMVIQNPRYQVTQFGKPVTLSCSQTLNHNVMYWYQQKSSQAPKLLFHYYDKDFNNEADTPDNFQSRRPNTSFCFLDIRSPGLGDTAMYLCATSRVGWGSRYEQYFGPGTRLTVT.